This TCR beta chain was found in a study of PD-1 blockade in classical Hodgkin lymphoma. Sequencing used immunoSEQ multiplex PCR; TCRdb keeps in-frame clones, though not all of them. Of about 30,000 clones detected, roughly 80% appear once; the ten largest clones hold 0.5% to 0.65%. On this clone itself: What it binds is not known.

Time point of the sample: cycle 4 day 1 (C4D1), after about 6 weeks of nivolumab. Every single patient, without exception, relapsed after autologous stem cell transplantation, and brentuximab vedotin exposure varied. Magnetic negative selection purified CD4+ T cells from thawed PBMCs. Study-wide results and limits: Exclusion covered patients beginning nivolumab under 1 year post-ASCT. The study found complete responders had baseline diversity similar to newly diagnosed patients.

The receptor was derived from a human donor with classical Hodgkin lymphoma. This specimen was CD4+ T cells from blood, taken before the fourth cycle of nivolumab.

CDR3 sequence (DNA): TGCGCCAGCAGCCCGGGGACAGGCAATCAGCCCCAGCATTTT. Amino acid sequence: CASSPGTGNQPQHF. V is TRBV5-1 and J is TRBJ1-5; 7 positions match TRBD1. CDR1 and CDR2 from the germline V gene are SGHRS and YFSETQ. V dropped 4 bases and J dropped 2; count of bases not matched to a gene: 3. The CDR3 contains 14 residues.